The entry below gives a single T cell receptor (beta chain) sequence along with its context. This clonotype was picked up a small number of times. Its antigen specificity is not known. No much larger clonotype is one base removed from it; base qualities were not supplied. The sample comes from a study of human T cells and chemical hapten exposure (dated by TCRdb to about 2021). Regarding the complete study: For sensitization, 2% DPC in acetone was applied to a 2 cm by 2 cm area of upper inner arm skin. In alopecia patients, the study followed how the peripheral blood TCR repertoire changed in vivo over primary and secondary sensitization to diphenylcyclopropenone (DPC), a hapten. Blood was sampled from patients pre-sensitization (week 0) and at 2, 6 and about 24 weeks after DPC sensitization. The patient cohort, mostly female, included alopecia areata with under or over 50% scalp involvement, alopecia totalis and alopecia universalis. For TCR sequencing, blood came from over 25 alopecia patients at anywhere from one to four time points (pre-sensitization, 2, 6 and 24 weeks). Throughout the roughly 25-week study period, patients were also given weekly therapeutic DPC doses on the scalp. Libraries were pooled for sequencing, and per-sample TCR yields varied mainly because of small differences in library volumes within the pool. Patch testing was performed on the upper back with Finn chambers containing 0.01% DPC, and the patch tests were scored after 6 days according to International Contact Dermatitis Research Group standards.

This specimen's time point label, per the study, means: patch test 3, about 24 weeks after DPC sensitization. The sample's treatment or condition label, in plain terms: therapeutic diphenylcyclopropenone sensitization with weekly scalp DPC. Blood at each patch-test visit was drawn before the patch test was applied. Patients were eligible if aged 18 to 70, diagnosed with alopecia and judged suitable for DPC therapy, and pregnant patients were excluded. Total RNA was extracted from unfractionated whole blood collected in Tempus Blood RNA tubes. General findings and caveats noted by the study authors: Repeated subsampling changed both the strength of the expansion versus patch-test correlation and the threshold at which that correlation became significant. Compared with pre-sensitization or healthy control sets, expanded TCRs formed significantly more large CDR3 similarity clusters, which is consistent with antigen-driven responses. A positive correlation was found between the number of PT1 expanded TCRs and patch test score, with significance reached at thresholds 8, 16 and 32 but not 4. DPC sensitization did not change how many TCRs were above 1 in 1000 frequency, and no evidence was found of alterations in global repertoire structure. Alopecia, a presumed autoimmune disease, was present in all patients, so the immune response of the patients might differ from that of healthy individuals.

The CDR3, from cysteine to phenylalanine, totals 16 residues. Left in the record is the CDR3 DNA by itself, 48 bases read in frame from the first base. The germline V gene yields SGDLS for CDR1 and YYNGEE for CDR2. The V and J ends are trimmed by 1 base and 2 bases, leaving 12 bases between them. To prepare the library, RACE was applied. Instrument on record: NextSeq 500. During library preparation, unique molecular identifiers were attached to individual cDNA molecules so that TCRs could be counted in a quantitative, reproducible way. For every blood RNA sample, sequencing covered both the TCR alpha and TCR beta chains. As for how the authors treated the data: Samples had a median of roughly 87,000 TCRs, with a range from about 23,224 to 690,600. V, J and CDR3 annotation of the TCR reads was carried out using the Decombinator software suite. To make PS versus PT1 abundance plots, every sample was subsampled to the same number of TCRs (28,000). Expanded TCRs were defined as absent before sensitization and observed at least eight times at the 2-week time point. TCRdb trimmed the raw reads at Q25, called clones with MiXCR and kept productive beta chains. Rows with one shared CDR3 protein collapse into an entry with the most common genes and DNA. The V and J calls and clone size come from TCRdb's table, not from the authors' own analysis. Here the sample has about 160,000 distinct CDR3 sequences; roughly a quarter occur a single time. Of the sample, roughly 2% falls within the top ten clones.

The clonotype comes from a woman between 18 and 29 years old with alopecia areata. Some clones in this sample may be carry-over from other donors' samples. The V and J segments used are TRBV9 and TRBJ2-2; the D gene cannot be resolved reliably. The sequencing used whole blood, collected in connection with sensitization to the hapten diphenylcyclopropenone (DPC). The CDR3 has the sequence CASSVPTAANTGELFF. The nucleotide sequence is TGTGCCAGCAGCGTACCCACAGCAGCCAACACCGGGGAGCTGTTTTTT.